This is a list of T cell receptor beta chains from one sample in a study of post-analysis software for immune sequencing data. TCRdb reprocessed the PCR reads via MiXCR and lists one record per CDR3 protein. This table holds hundreds of thousands of distinct CDR3 sequences, roughly 29% found once. The sequenced sample was blood. Every receptor here comes from a girl aged 10-17 years with multiple sclerosis. Each CDR3 is given with its conserved first and last residue. Each record gives: clone size, V gene, J gene, D gene, CDR3 protein, CDR3 DNA. The D gene is left open where the match is weak. Only some rows state a clone size, as once, few, many or a class for expanded clones.

>-|TRBV19|TRBJ2-3|-
CASSIGRTPDTQYF
TGTGCCAGTAGTATCGGACGTACCCCAGATACGCAGTATTTT
>-|TRBV3-1|TRBJ2-3|-
CASSQRSSYTDTQYF
TGTGCCAGCAGCCAGCGATCGAGTTACACAGATACGCAGTATTTT
>-|TRBV29-1|TRBJ1-2|TRBD1
CSVQGANGYTF
TGCAGCGTTCAGGGGGCGAATGGCTACACCTTC
>few|TRBV20-1|TRBJ2-5|-
CSAKKGVRGTQYF
TGCAGTGCAAAAAAGGGGGTTCGGGGGACCCAGTACTTC
>-|TRBV6-6|TRBJ2-1|TRBD1
CASSPNDRDNEQFF
TGTGCCAGCAGCCCAAACGACAGGGACAATGAGCAGTTCTTC
>few|TRBV24-1|TRBJ2-3|-
CATSDETGFPDTQYF
TGTGCCACCAGTGACGAAACAGGGTTTCCAGATACGCAGTATTTT
>few|TRBV28|TRBJ2-7|-
CASSQTGWEQYF
TGTGCCAGCAGTCAGACAGGTTGGGAGCAGTACTTC
>-|TRBV7-2|TRBJ1-1|-
CASSQGSAFF
TGTGCCAGCTCACAGGGTTCGGCTTTCTTT
>-|TRBV12-3/TRBV12-4|TRBJ2-7|TRBD2
CASSSSGLAGGYEQYF
TGTGCCAGCAGTTCATCCGGACTAGCGGGAGGGTACGAGCAGTACTTC
>few|TRBV24-1|TRBJ2-1|-
CATSGLGYNEQFF
TGTGCCACCAGTGGCTTAGGGTACAATGAGCAGTTCTTC
>-|TRBV7-9|TRBJ1-1|-
CASSLARGGRDTEAFF
TGTGCCAGCAGCTTAGCGCGCGGGGGGCGCGACACTGAAGCTTTCTTT
>once|TRBV20-1|TRBJ2-3|TRBD2
CSARSSGNSADTQYF
TGCAGTGCACGGTCTAGCGGGAATTCCGCAGATACGCAGTATTTT
>-|TRBV12-3/TRBV12-4|TRBJ2-3|TRBD2
CASRWTRGTQYF
TGTGCCAGCAGATGGACTAGGGGTACGCAGTATTTT
>few|TRBV20-1|TRBJ2-3|TRBD2
CSASGLAGGADTQYF
TGCAGTGCTAGTGGTCTAGCGGGAGGTGCAGATACGCAGTATTTT
>-|TRBV7-8|TRBJ2-2|TRBD2
CASTPGRLAGPANTGELFF
TGTGCCAGCACGCCGGGGAGGTTAGCGGGGCCGGCAAACACCGGGGAGCTGTTTTTT
>few|TRBV10-3|TRBJ1-2|TRBD1
CATRQGGGGYTF
TGTGCCACCAGACAGGGCGGAGGAGGCTACACCTTC
>-|TRBV7-2|TRBJ2-3|-
CAGSPRKVFTDTQYF
TGTGCCGGCAGCCCCCGTAAGGTCTTCACAGATACGCAGTATTTT
>-|TRBV27|TRBJ1-6|TRBD1
CASTKQGLSSPLHF
TGTGCCAGCACCAAACAGGGGCTTAGTTCACCCCTCCACTTT
>-|TRBV20-1|TRBJ2-5|TRBD2
CSARGVLAGQETQYF
TGCAGTGCTAGAGGGGTACTAGCGGGGCAGGAGACCCAGTACTTC
>-|TRBV7-9|TRBJ2-7|TRBD2
CASSLIAGTTYEQYF
TGTGCCAGCAGTTTAATAGCGGGAACGACCTACGAGCAGTACTTC
>few|TRBV5-8|TRBJ2-5|-
CASSLYVGSYQETQYF
TGTGCCAGCAGCTTGTATGTGGGGTCGTACCAAGAGACCCAGTACTTC
>few|TRBV11-2|TRBJ2-1|TRBD1
CASSSRGQGTSYNEQFF
TGTGCCAGCAGCTCACGGGGACAGGGGACATCCTACAATGAGCAGTTCTTC
>-|TRBV7-9|TRBJ2-5|-
CASSLVVYETQYF
TGTGCCAGCAGCTTAGTAGTATATGAGACCCAGTACTTC
>-|TRBV29-1|TRBJ2-1|TRBD1
CSGTRQGGNEQFF
TGCAGCGGAACAAGACAGGGGGGGAATGAGCAGTTCTTC
>few|TRBV5-1|TRBJ1-2|TRBD1
CASSDHRGANYGYTF
TGCGCCAGCAGCGATCACAGGGGAGCTAACTATGGCTACACCTTC
>-|TRBV12-3/TRBV12-4|TRBJ2-1|-
CASSFSPGNEQFF
TGTGCCAGCAGTTTCTCCCCGGGCAATGAGCAGTTCTTC
>few|TRBV5-1|TRBJ1-2|-
CASSLEGNDYGYTF
TGCGCCAGCAGCTTGGAGGGAAACGACTATGGCTACACCTTC
>few|TRBV28|TRBJ2-3|-
CASSFGQGVNTQYF
TGTGCCAGCAGTTTCGGGCAGGGCGTAAATACGCAGTATTTT
>-|TRBV20-1|TRBJ1-1|TRBD1
CSAPGQGRGTEAFF
TGCAGTGCCCCCGGACAGGGGAGAGGCACTGAAGCTTTCTTT
>-|TRBV6-1|TRBJ2-7|TRBD2
CASSDPRREGKSQYF
TGTGCCAGCAGTGACCCGCGGCGGGAGGGAAAAAGTCAGTACTTC
>few|TRBV29-1|TRBJ1-2|-
CSVVVGRGSGYTF
TGCAGCGTTGTGGTAGGGCGGGGGAGCGGCTACACCTTC
>-|TRBV29-1|TRBJ2-2|-
CSAEKGLRELFF
TGCAGCGCCGAGAAGGGGCTTAGGGAGCTGTTTTTT
>-|TRBV20-1|TRBJ2-7|-
CSAASSEQYF
TGCAGTGCTGCGTCCTCCGAGCAGTACTTC
>few|TRBV5-1|TRBJ2-5|TRBD2
CASSWSSGQETQYF
TGCGCCAGCAGCTGGTCTAGCGGACAAGAGACCCAGTACTTC
>-|TRBV10-3|TRBJ1-2|-
CAITSGESYGYTF
TGTGCCATCACGTCCGGGGAGTCCTATGGCTACACCTTC
>-|TRBV4-3|TRBJ2-5|-
CASSQDFRGLQETQYF
TGCGCCAGCAGCCAAGATTTTCGCGGGCTTCAAGAGACCCAGTACTTC
>-|TRBV4-1|TRBJ2-2|TRBD2
CASSPGLAGGFGGELFF
TGCGCCAGCAGTCCCGGACTAGCGGGGGGGTTCGGCGGGGAGCTGTTTTTT
>-|TRBV3-1|TRBJ2-7|TRBD1
CASSPRTGDYAQYF
TGTGCCAGCAGCCCCCGGACAGGGGACTACGCGCAGTACTTC
>-|TRBV7-9|TRBJ2-1|-
CASSPRQSFSYNEQFF
TGTGCCAGCAGCCCGAGACAGAGCTTCTCCTACAATGAGCAGTTCTTC
>-|TRBV10-3|TRBJ2-3|-
CAISDPSSTDTQYF
TGTGCCATCAGTGACCCGTCTAGCACAGATACGCAGTATTTT
>few|TRBV12-3/TRBV12-4|TRBJ2-6|-
CASSLAGSRSGANVLTF
TGTGCCAGCAGTTTGGCAGGGAGTCGGTCTGGGGCCAACGTCCTGACTTTC
>-|TRBV7-2|TRBJ2-1|-
CASSLAARAGIRGETQFF
TGTGCCAGCAGCTTAGCTGCCAGGGCGGGTATTCGGGGAGAGACCCAGTTCTTC
>-|TRBV7-9|TRBJ1-2|-
CASSQDLGQGQGYTF
TGTGCCAGCAGCCAAGATTTGGGGCAGGGGCAGGGCTACACCTTC
>few|TRBV10-3|TRBJ1-2|-
CAISEIAGTSTF
TGTGCCATCAGTGAGATAGCAGGCACCAGCACCTTC
>-|TRBV7-9|TRBJ2-1|TRBD1
CASSSPLGQIAYNEQFF
TGTGCCAGCAGTTCCCCTTTGGGACAGATCGCCTACAATGAGCAGTTCTTC
>few|TRBV7-2|TRBJ2-5|TRBD2
CASSLRSGRQETQYF
TGTGCCAGCAGCTTAAGGAGCGGGAGGCAAGAGACCCAGTACTTC
>-|TRBV11-2|TRBJ2-7|TRBD2
CASSQTSGGSYNEQYF
TGTGCCAGCAGCCAGACTAGCGGGGGCTCCTACAATGAGCAGTACTTC